This T cell receptor (beta chain) came from a study of cytomegalovirus exposure and HLA in healthy donors. Study-wide results and caveats: Some TCR beta chains (around 160 of them) were listed as cytomegalovirus-associated.

PCR amplification relied on 60 Vbeta primers (plus 13 Jbeta primers). Clones were read by immunoSEQ multiplex PCR, and TCRdb kept only the in-frame ones, dropping some. Counted here are more than 100,000 clones, 65% to 80% occurring once; the ten biggest clones make up about 1.6%. Germline V gives CDR1 MNHEY, CDR2 SMNVEV (reference sequence). Trimming stripped 7 bases from V and 7 bases from J, with 19 bases between. The CDR3 sequence is 14 residues long. As to this clone: Its antigen remains unidentified.

Regarding donors, all were healthy bone marrow donors. The chain is built from TRBV27 and TRBJ1-2; TRBD1 might be the D (6 bases). The sample comprised PBMCs. The sequence derives from a woman under 30 in good health and CMV-seronegative. CDR3 region: CASKPSQGAAGYTF. The CDR3 DNA follows: TGTGCCAGCAAACCCTCACAGGGTGCGGCTGGCTACACCTTC.